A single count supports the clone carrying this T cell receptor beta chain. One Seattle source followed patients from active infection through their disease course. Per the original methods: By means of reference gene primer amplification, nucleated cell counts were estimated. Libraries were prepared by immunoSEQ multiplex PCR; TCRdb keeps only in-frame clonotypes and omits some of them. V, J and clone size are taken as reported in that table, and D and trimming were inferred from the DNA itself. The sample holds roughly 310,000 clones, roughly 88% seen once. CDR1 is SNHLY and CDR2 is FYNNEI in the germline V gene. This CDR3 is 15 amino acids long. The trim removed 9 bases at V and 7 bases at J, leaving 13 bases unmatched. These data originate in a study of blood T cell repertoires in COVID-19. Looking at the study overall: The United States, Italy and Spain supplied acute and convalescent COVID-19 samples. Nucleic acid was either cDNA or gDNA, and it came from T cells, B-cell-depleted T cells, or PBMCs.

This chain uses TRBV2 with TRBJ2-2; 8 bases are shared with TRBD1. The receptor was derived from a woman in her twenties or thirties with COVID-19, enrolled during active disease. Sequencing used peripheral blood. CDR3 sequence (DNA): TGTGCCAGTTTCCGGGACAGGACTGCAGACGGGGAGCTGTTTTTT. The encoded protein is CASFRDRTADGELFF.